A selection of T cell receptor beta chains follows, all from one sample in a study of control samples from healthy donors and cancer patients. The data were produced by immunoSEQ multiplex PCR, yet TCRdb's version contains in-frame clones alone and is incomplete. This table lists 150,000 to 200,000 clones. The sample consisted of blood. The source is a woman in her 30s in good health. Each CDR3 is given with its conserved first and last residue. D genes are given only for firm matches.

d_call	v_call	j_call	cdr3_aa	cdr3_nt
.	TRBV14	TRBJ2-7	CASSLWGGYHEQYF	TGTGCCAGCAGCCTCTGGGGGGGCTACCACGAGCAGTACTTC
TRBD1	TRBV30	TRBJ2-7	CAWSVYWQGAKEQYF	TGTGCCTGGAGTGTATATTGGCAGGGGGCAAAGGAGCAGTACTTC
.	TRBV4-2	TRBJ2-3	CASSQVHPAPDTQYF	TGTGCCAGCAGCCAAGTGCATCCCGCTCCAGATACGCAGTATTTT
.	TRBV6-5	TRBJ2-1	CASSLERAGHEQFF	TGTGCCAGCAGCTTGGAGCGGGCGGGTCATGAGCAGTTCTTC
TRBD1	TRBV6-5	TRBJ1-6	CASSPGQGYSPLHF	TGTGCCAGCAGCCCGGGACAGGGATATTCACCCCTCCACTTT
.	TRBV2	TRBJ1-5	CASSGSRRMEPQHF	TGTGCCAGCAGTGGGAGTAGACGGATGGAGCCCCAGCATTTT
TRBD1	TRBV6-6	TRBJ1-1	CASGQQGVGTEAFF	TGTGCCAGCGGGCAACAGGGGGTTGGCACTGAAGCTTTCTTT
.	TRBV24-1	TRBJ1-1	CATSDSLGWGTEAFF	TGTGCCACCAGTGATTCCCTCGGCTGGGGTACTGAAGCTTTCTTT
.	TRBV4-2	TRBJ2-1	CASSQDSGGLNEQFF	TGTGCCAGCAGCCAAGACAGTGGGGGCCTCAATGAGCAGTTCTTC
.	TRBV4-1	TRBJ1-6	CASSLREGGNSPLHF	TGCGCCAGCAGCCTCAGGGAGGGAGGCAATTCACCCCTCCACTTT
.	TRBV15	TRBJ2-1	CATSRGRTANPQFF	TGTGCCACCAGCAGAGGTCGGACGGCCAACCCCCAGTTCTTC